This TCR beta chain was captured in a study of T cell responses to AZD1222 COVID-19 vaccine. Germline CDR1 reads SGHRS; CDR2 reads YFSETQ. The CDR3 consists of 18 residues. Germline trimming cut 0 bases from V and 0 bases from J; bases unmatched to any gene: 10. Whole-study results and caveats: Donors were chiefly white British, with a greater number of females, and clonal diversity was perhaps underestimated. Just a handful of AZD1222 recipients tested seropositive at baseline. Repertoires in all cases were sampled only once the peak T cell response had passed.

Concerning this clone itself: Its antigen remains unknown.

The protocol was immunoSEQ multiplex PCR, while the TCRdb copy is restricted to in-frame clones and leaves out a portion. Of 40,000 to 45,000 clones listed, roughly 75% were seen once; the top ten hold about 20%. This sample comprised peripheral blood, obtained 28 days after the second dose of the MenACWY control vaccine. This receptor was obtained from an adult who received the MenACWY meningococcal vaccine as a control. V and J are TRBV5-1 and TRBJ2-3; TRBD1 agrees at 7 bases. As DNA, the CDR3 is TGCGCCAGCAGCTTGGGACCCGGGACAGCCTCTAGCACAGATACGCAGTATTTT. This encodes CASSLGPGTASSTDTQYF.